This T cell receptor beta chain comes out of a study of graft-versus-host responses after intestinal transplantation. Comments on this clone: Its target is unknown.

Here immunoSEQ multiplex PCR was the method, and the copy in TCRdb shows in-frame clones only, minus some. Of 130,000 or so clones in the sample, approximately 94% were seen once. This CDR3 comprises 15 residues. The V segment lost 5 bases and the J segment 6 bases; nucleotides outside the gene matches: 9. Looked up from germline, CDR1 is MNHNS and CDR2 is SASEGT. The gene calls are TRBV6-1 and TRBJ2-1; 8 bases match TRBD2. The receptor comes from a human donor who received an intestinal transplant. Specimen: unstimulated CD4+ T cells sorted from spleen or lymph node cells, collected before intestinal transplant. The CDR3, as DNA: TGTGCCAGCAGTCAGGGTAGCGGGGTACCCAATGAGCAGTTCTTC. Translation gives CASSQGSGVPNEQFF.